Reported below is one T cell receptor beta chain. A much bigger clone sits one base away, suggesting this may be a read error. The CDR3 extends over 14 amino acids. The V gene lost 2 bases and the J gene lost 2 bases, with 10 bases spanning the gap. The V gene's germline CDR1 is MNHEY and CDR2 SVGAGI. The entry originates in a study of molecular identifiers for immune sequencing clone quantification. Each CDR3 protein is one row after TCRdb ran MiXCR on the PCR reads. The data contain hundreds of thousands of distinct CDR3 sequences, about 21% of them singletons. The chain recombines TRBV6-5 with TRBJ2-7; D might be TRBD1 (6 bases). The specimen was naive CD8+ T cells from blood, with Jurkat cell RNA spiked in. Indicated subset: FACS-sorted CD8+CD4-CCR7+CD45RA+ naive T cells. This TCR came from a human donor in good health. Some libraries in this study had Jurkat cell RNA spiked in. As DNA, the CDR3 is TGTGCCAGCAGTTACGGGGGCAGGGCCTACGAGCAGTACTTC. Translating it yields CASSYGGRAYEQYF.